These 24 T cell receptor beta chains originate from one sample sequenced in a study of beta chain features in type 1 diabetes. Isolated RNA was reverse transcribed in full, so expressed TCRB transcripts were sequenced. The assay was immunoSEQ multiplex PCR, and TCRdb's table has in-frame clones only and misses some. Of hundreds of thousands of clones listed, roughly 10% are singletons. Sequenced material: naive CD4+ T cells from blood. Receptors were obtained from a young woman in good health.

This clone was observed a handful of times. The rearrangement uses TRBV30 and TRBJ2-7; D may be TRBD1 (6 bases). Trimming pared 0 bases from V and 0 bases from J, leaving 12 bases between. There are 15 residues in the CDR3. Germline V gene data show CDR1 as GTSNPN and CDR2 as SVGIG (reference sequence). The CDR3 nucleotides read TGTGCCTGGAGTGTGAGCAGGGGAGCCTCCTACGAGCAGTACTTC. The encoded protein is CAWSVSRGASYEQYF.

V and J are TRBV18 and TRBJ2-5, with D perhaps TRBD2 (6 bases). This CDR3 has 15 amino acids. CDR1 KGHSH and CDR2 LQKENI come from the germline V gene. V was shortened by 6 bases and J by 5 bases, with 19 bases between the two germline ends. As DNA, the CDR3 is TGTGCCAGCTCGTCACCGGGACTCAAGTTGGAGACCCAGTACTTC. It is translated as CASSSPGLKLETQYF.

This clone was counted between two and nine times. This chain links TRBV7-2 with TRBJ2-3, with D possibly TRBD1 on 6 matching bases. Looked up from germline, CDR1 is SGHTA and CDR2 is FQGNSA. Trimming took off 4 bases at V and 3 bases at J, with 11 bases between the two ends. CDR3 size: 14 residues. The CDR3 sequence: CASSSVQGTDTQYF. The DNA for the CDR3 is TGTGCCAGCAGCTCGGTGCAGGGGACAGATACGCAGTATTTT.

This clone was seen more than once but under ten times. The CDR3 DNA follows: TGTGCCAGCAGGTCCGGACTGTACAATGAGCAGTTCTTC. The encoded protein is CASRSGLYNEQFF. The gene calls are TRBV6-5 and TRBJ2-1; the D gene is possibly TRBD2 (5 bases). Germline lookup yields CDR1 MNHEY and CDR2 SVGAGI. This CDR3 has 13 residues. V lost 6 bases and J lost 4, with 10 bases in between.

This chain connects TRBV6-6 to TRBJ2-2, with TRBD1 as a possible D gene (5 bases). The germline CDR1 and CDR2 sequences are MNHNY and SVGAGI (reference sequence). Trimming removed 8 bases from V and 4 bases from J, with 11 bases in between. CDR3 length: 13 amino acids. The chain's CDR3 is CASRQRGTGELFF. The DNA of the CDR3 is TGTGCCAGCCGACAGAGAGGCACCGGGGAGCTGTTTTTT.

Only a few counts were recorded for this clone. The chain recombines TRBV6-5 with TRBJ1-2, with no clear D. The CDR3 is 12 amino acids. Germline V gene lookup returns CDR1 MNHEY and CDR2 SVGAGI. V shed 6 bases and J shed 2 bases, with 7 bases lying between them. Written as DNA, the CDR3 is TGTGCCAGCAGGATGGGCAACTATGGCTACACCTTC. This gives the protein CASRMGNYGYTF.

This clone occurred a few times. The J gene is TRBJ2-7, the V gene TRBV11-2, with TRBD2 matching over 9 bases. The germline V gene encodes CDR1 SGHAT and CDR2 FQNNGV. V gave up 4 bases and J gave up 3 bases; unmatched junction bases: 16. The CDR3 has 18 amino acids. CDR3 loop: CASSSDGTGSGSRYEQYF. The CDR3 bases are TGTGCCAGCAGCTCCGATGGGACGGGTAGCGGGAGCCGCTACGAGCAGTACTTC. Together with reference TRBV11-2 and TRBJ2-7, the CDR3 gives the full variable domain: EAGVAQSPRYKIIEKRQSVAFWCNPISGHATLYWYQQILGQGPKLLIQFQNNGVVDDSQLPKDRFSAERLKGVDSTLKIQPAKLEDSAVYLCASSSDGTGSGSRYEQYFGPGTRLTVT.

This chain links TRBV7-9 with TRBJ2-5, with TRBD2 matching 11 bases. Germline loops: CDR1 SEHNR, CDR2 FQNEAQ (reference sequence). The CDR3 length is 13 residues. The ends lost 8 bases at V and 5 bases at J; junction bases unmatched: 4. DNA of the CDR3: TGTGCCAGCGAACTAGCGGGAGTGGAGACCCAGTACTTC. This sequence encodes CASELAGVETQYF.

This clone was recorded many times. Written as DNA, the CDR3 is TGCAGCCCATCCCAGGGCTACACCTTC. This translates into CSPSQGYTF. The rearrangement uses TRBV29-1 and TRBJ1-2; no clear D gene. CDR3 size: 9 residues. Trimming took 8 bases from V and 8 from J, leaving 9 bases between them. CDR1 is SQVTM, CDR2 ANQGSEA, per germline.

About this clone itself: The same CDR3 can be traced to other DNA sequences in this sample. In DNA, the CDR3 is TGTGCCAGCAGGTTGACAGATACGCAGTATTTT. Protein: CASRLTDTQYF. V usage is TRBV2 and J usage is TRBJ2-3; D not resolved. The CDR3 extends over 11 amino acids. Germline values: CDR1 SNHLY, CDR2 FYNNEI. V was cut by 6 bases and J by 3 bases, with 4 bases left in between.

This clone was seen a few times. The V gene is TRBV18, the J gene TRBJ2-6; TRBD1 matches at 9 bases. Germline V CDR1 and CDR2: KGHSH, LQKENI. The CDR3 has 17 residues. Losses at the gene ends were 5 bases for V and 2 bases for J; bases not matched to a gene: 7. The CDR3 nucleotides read TGTGCCAGCTCAAGGGACAGGGTATCGACTGGGGCCAACGTCCTGACTTTC. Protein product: CASSRDRVSTGANVLTF.

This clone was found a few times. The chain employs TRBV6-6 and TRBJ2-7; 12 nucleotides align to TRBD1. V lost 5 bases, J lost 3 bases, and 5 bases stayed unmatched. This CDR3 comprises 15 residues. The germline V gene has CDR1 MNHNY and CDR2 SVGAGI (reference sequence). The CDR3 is CASSKGTGGNYEQYV. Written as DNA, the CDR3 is TGTGCCAGCAGTAAAGGGACAGGGGGCAACTACGAGCAGTACGTC.

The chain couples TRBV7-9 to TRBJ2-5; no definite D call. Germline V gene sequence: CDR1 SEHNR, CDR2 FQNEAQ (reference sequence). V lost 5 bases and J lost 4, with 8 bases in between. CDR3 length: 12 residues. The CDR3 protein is CASSHTPETQYF. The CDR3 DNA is TGTGCCAGCAGCCATACACCAGAGACCCAGTACTTC.

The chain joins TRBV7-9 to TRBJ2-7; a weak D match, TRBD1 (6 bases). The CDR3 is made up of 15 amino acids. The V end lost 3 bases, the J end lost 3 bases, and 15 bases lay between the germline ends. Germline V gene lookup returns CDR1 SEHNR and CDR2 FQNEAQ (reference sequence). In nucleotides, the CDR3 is TGTGCCAGCAGCTTTTCGACAGGAGCGAACTACGAGCAGTACTTC. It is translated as CASSFSTGANYEQYF.

CDR3 bases: TGTGCCAGCAGCTCCGGGACCAACTCCTACGAGCAGTACTTC. Its translation: CASSSGTNSYEQYF. This rearrangement joins TRBV5-6 to TRBJ2-7; the D gene could be TRBD1 or TRBD2 (5 bases each). Germline V CDR1 and CDR2: SGHDT, YYEEEE. The CDR3 has 14 residues. Trimming took off 3 bases at V and 0 bases at J, with 10 bases between the two ends.

Here the CDR3 DNA reads TGTGCCAGCAGCTTAGTGGAAGAGACCCAGTACTTC. Residues: CASSLVEETQYF. The chain uses TRBV7-3 and TRBJ2-5; D ambiguous. V lost 2 bases and J 3 bases, leaving 4 bases between the germline ends. Germline values: CDR1 SGHTA, CDR2 FQGTGA. The CDR3 has 12 amino acids.

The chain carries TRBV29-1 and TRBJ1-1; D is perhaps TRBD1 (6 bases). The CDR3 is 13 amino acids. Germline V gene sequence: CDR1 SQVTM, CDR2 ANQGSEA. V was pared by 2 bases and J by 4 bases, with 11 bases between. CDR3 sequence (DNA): TGCAGCGTTGAAACGACAGGTTTCACTGAAGCTTTCTTT. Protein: CSVETTGFTEAFF.

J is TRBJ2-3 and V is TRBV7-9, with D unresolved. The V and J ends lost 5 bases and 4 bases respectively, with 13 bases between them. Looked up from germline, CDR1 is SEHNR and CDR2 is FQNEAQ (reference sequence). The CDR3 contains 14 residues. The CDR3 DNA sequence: TGTGCCAGCAGCCTCCGGGCTGCCCCAGATACGCAGTATTTT. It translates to CASSLRAAPDTQYF.

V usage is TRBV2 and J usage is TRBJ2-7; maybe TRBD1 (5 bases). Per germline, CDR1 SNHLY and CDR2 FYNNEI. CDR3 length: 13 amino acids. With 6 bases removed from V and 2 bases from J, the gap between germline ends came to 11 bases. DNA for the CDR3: TGTGCCAGCAGGGGGCACTACCCCTACGAGCAGTACTTC. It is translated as CASRGHYPYEQYF.

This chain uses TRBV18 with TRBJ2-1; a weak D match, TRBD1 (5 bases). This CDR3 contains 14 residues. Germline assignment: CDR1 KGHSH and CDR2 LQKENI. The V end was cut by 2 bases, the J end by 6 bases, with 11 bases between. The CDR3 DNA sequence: TGTGCCAGCTCACCAAGACAGTATTCCAATGAGCAGTTCTTC. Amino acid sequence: CASSPRQYSNEQFF.

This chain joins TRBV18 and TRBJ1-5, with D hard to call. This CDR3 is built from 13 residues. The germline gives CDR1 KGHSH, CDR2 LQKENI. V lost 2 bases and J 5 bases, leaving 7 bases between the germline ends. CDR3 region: CASSPMPDQPQHF. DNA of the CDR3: TGTGCCAGCTCACCAATGCCAGATCAGCCCCAGCATTTT. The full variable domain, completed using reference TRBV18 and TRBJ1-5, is NAGVMQNPRHLVRRRGQEARLRCSPMKGHSHVYWYRQLPEEGLKFMVYLQKENIIDESGMPKERFSAEFPKEGPSILRIQQVVRGDSAAYFCASSPMPDQPQHFGDGTRLSIL.

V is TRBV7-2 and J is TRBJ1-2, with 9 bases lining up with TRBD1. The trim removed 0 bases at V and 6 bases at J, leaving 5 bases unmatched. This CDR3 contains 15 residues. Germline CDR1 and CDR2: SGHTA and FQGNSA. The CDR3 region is CASSLAPGQGHGYTF. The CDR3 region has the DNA TGTGCCAGCAGCTTAGCACCGGGACAGGGACATGGCTACACCTTC.

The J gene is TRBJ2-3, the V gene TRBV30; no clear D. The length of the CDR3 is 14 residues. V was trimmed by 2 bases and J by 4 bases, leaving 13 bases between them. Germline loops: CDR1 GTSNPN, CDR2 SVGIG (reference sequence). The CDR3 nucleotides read TGTGCCTGGAGTCTGGGCGTTTCCCCAGATACGCAGTATTTT. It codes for CAWSLGVSPDTQYF.

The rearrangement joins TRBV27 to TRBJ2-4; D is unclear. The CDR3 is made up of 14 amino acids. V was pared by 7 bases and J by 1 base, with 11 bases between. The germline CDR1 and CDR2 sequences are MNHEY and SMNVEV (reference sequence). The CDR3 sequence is CASMGSKAKNIQYF. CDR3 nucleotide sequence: TGTGCCAGCATGGGGTCCAAGGCCAAAAACATTCAGTACTTC.